This T cell receptor beta chain was identified during a study of T cell responses to AZD1222 COVID-19 vaccine. Study-level information: The study pooled second doses at about 4 or about 12 weeks. Study outcomes and limitations: It should be noted that donors were predominantly white British and more often female, and clonal diversity was possibly underestimated.

Of note for this clone: Its specificity is not known.

Libraries were prepared by immunoSEQ multiplex PCR; TCRdb keeps only in-frame clonotypes and omits some of them. The sample carries 130,000 or so clones, 90% recorded once. Germline V gene lookup returns CDR1 SEHNR and CDR2 FQNEAQ (reference sequence). The CDR3 loop spans 16 amino acids. The trim removed 3 bases at V and 6 bases at J, leaving 7 bases unmatched. Sequenced here: peripheral blood, sampled on day 0 of AZD1222 vaccination. The source is an adult in good health. J is TRBJ2-1 and V is TRBV7-9, with TRBD1 identical over 11 bases. CDR3 amino acids: CASSFPTGTGGNEQFF. In DNA, the CDR3 is TGTGCCAGCAGCTTCCCGACCGGGACAGGGGGCAATGAGCAGTTCTTC.